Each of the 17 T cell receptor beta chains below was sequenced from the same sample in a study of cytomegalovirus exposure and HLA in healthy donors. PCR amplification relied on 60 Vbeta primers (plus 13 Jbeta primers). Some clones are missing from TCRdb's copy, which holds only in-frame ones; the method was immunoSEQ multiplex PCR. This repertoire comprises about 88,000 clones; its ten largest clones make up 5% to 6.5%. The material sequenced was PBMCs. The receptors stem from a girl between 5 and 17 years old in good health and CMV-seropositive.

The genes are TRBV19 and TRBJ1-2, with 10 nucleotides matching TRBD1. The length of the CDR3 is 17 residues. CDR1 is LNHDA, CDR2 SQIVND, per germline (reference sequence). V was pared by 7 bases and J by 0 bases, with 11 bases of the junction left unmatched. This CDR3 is CASILGGQGTSNYGYTF. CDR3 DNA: TGTGCCAGTATCCTCGGGGGACAGGGGACCTCTAACTATGGCTACACCTTC.

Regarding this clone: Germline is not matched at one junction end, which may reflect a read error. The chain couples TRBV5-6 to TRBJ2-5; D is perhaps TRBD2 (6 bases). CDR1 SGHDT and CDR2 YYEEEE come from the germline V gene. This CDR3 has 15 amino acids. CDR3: CASSFRETRRETQYF. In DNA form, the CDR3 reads TGTGCCAGTAGCTTTCGAGAGACTAGAAGAGAGACCCAGTACTTC. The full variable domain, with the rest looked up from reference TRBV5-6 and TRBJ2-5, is DAGVTQSPTHLIKTRGQQVTLRCSPKSGHDTVSWYQQALGQGPQFIFQYYEEEERQRGNFPDRFSGHQFPNYSSELNVNALLLGDSALYLCASSFRETRRETQYFGPGTRLLVL.

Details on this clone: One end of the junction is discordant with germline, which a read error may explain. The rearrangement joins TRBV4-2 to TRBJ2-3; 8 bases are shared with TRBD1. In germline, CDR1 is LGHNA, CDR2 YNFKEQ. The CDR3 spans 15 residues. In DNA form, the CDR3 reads TGTGCCAGCAGCCAAGAGGTCTACAGGGGGGATAAGCAGTATTTT. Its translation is CASSQEVYRGDKQYF.

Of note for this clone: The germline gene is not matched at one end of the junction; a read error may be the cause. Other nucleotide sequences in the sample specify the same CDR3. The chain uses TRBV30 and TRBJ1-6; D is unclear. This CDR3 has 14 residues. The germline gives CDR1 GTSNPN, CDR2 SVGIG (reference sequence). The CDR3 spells CAWSTGILHSPLHF. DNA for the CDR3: TGTGCCTGGAGTACCGGGATCCTCCACTCCCCCCTACACTTT.

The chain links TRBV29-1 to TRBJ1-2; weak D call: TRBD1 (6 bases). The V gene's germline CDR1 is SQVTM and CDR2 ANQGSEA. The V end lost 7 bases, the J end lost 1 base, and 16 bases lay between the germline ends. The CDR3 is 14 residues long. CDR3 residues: CSAWVMDSNYGYTF. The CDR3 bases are TGCAGCGCCTGGGTGATGGACAGTAACTATGGCTACACCTTC.

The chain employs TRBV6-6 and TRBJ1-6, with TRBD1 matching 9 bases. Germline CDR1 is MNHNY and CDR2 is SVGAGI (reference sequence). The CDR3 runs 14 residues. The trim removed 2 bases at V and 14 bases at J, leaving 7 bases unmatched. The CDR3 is CASSYGQGLSTLHF. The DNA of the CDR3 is TGTGCCAGCAGTTACGGACAGGGGTTAAGCACCCTCCACTTT.

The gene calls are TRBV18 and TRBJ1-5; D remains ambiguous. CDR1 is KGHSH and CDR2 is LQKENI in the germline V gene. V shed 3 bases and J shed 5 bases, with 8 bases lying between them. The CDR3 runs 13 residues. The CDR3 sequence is CASSPNSDQPQHF. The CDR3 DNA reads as TGTGCCAGCTCACCTAACTCGGATCAGCCCCAGCATTTT.

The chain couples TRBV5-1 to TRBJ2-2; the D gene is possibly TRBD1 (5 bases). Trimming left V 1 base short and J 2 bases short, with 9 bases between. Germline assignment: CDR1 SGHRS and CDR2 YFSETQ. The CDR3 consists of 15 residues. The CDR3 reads CASSLLTANTGELFF. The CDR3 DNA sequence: TGCGCCAGCAGCTTGCTGACAGCTAACACCGGGGAGCTGTTTTTT.

The CDR3 nucleotides read TGCGCCAGCCACCCTCCTTACAGGGAACCAACTAATGAAAAACTGTTTTTT. It codes for CASHPPYREPTNEKLFF. This sequence joins TRBV10-1 and TRBJ1-4, with D maybe TRBD1 (6 bases). Germline V CDR1 and CDR2: WNHNN, SYGVQD (reference sequence). This CDR3 is built from 17 residues. Trimming shortened V by 8 bases and J by 0 bases, and 19 bases separated the two germline ends.

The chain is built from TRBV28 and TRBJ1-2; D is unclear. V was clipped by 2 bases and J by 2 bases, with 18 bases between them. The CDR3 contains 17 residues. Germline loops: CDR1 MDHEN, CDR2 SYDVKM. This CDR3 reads CASSLRGSPPGNYGYTF. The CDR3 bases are TGTGCCAGCAGTTTACGGGGTAGCCCCCCGGGGAACTATGGCTACACCTTC.

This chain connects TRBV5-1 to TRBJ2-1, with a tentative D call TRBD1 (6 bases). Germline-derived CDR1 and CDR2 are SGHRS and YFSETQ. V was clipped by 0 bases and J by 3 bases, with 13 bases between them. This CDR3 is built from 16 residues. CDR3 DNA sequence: TGCGCCAGCAGCTTGGCCTCAGGACAGTACTACAATGAGCAGTTCTTC. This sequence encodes CASSLASGQYYNEQFF.

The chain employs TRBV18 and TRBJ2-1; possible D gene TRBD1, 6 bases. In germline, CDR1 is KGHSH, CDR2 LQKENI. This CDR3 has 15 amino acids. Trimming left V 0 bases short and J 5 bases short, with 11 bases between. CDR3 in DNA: TGTGCCAGCTCACCACCGCAGGGGCCGGACAATGAGCAGTTCTTC. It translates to CASSPPQGPDNEQFF.

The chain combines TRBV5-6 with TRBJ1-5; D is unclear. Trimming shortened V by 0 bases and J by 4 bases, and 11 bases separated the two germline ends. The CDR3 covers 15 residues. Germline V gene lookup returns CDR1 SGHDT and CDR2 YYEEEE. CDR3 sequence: CASSLGGSHNQPQHF. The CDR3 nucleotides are TGTGCCAGCAGCTTGGGAGGGAGTCATAATCAGCCCCAGCATTTT.

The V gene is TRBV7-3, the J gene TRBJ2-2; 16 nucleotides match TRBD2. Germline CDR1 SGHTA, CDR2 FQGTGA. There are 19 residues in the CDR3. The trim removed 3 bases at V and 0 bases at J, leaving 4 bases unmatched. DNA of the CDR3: TGTGCCAGCAGCTTGACCGGGACTAGCGGGGGGGCGAACACCGGGGAGCTGTTTTTT. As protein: CASSLTGTSGGANTGELFF.

The CDR3 loop is CASSGGLADLSGANVLTF. CDR3 coding DNA: TGTGCCAGCAGCGGGGGACTAGCAGACCTCTCTGGGGCCAACGTCCTGACTTTC. The V call is TRBV9, the J call TRBJ2-6; TRBD2 agrees at 9 bases. Germline CDR1 and CDR2: SGDLS and YYNGEE. V was clipped by 3 bases and J by 0 bases; unmatched bases: 7. The CDR3 loop spans 18 amino acids. Complete variable domain (other parts from reference TRBV9 and TRBJ2-6): DSGVTQTPKHLITATGQRVTLRCSPRSGDLSVYWYQQSLDQGLQFLIQYYNGEERAKGNILERFSAQQFPDLHSELNLSSLELGDSALYFCASSGGLADLSGANVLTFGAGSRLTVL.

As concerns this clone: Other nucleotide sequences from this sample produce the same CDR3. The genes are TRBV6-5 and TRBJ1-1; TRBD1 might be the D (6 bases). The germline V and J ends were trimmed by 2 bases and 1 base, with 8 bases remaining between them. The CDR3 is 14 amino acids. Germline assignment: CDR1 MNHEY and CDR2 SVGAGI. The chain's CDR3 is CASSYGGQNTEAFF. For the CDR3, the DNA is TGTGCCAGCAGTTACGGGGGACAGAACACTGAAGCTTTCTTT.

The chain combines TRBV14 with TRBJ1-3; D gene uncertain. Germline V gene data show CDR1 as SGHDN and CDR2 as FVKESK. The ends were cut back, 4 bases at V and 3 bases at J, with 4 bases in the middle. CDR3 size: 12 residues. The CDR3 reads CASSLGGNTIYF. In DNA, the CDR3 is TGTGCCAGCAGCCTCGGTGGAAACACCATATATTTT. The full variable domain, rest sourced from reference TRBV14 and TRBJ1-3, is EAGVTQFPSHSVIEKGQTVTLRCDPISGHDNLYWYRRVMGKEIKFLLHFVKESKQDESGMPNNRFLAERTGGTYSTLKVQPAELEDSGVYFCASSLGGNTIYFGEGSWLTVV.